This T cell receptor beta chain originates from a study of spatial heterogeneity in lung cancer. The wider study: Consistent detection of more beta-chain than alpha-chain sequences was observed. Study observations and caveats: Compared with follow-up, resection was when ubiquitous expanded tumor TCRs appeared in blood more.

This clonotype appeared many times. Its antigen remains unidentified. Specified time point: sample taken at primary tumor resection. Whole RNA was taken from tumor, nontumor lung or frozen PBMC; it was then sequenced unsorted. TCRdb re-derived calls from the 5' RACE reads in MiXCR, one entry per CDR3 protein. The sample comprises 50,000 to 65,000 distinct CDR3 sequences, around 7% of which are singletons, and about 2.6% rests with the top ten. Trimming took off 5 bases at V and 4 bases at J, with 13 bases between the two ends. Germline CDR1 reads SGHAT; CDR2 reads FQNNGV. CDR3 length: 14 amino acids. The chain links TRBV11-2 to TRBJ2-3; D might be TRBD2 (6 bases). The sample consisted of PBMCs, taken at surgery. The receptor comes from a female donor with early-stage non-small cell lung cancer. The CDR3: CASSARLGADTQYF. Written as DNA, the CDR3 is TGTGCCAGCAGCGCTCGACTAGGAGCAGATACGCAGTATTTT.